This TCR beta chain was identified during a study of blood T cell repertoires in COVID-19. Across the whole study: The United States, Italy and Spain were the sources of the acute and convalescent COVID-19 samples. PBMCs, B-cell-depleted T cells, or T cells were the source of the cDNA or gDNA that made up the material.

Per the germline V gene, CDR1 is SGHTA and CDR2 is FQGNSA. V lost 1 base, J lost 3 bases, and 13 bases lay in between. This CDR3 is built from 16 residues. Study processing details: Nucleated cell number was recorded as an estimate derived from reference gene primer amplification. Assay: immunoSEQ multiplex PCR; the TCRdb copy retains only in-frame clones and omits some. V and J calls plus clone size are reproduced from that table; the DNA served to infer D and trimming. The data show roughly 41,000 clones, around 83% seen once. The rearrangement uses TRBV7-2 and TRBJ1-3; TRBD1 might be the D (6 bases). The sequence was obtained from a woman over 75 with acute or convalescent COVID-19. The sequenced material came from peripheral blood. The CDR3 loop reads CASSLGGGAGGNTIYF. DNA of the CDR3: TGTGCCAGCAGCTTAGGTGGGGGCGCGGGTGGAAACACCATATATTTT.